This TCR beta chain comes out of a study of blood T cell repertoires in COVID-19 (dated by TCRdb to the early 2020s). At the level of the whole study: Collaborator samples came from the United States, Italy and Spain and covered acute and convalescent phases of COVID-19. The material from the prospective study consisted of cDNA or gDNA derived from T cells, B-cell-depleted T cells, or PBMCs. Where available, HLA class I and class II types were taken from metadata supplied by the sample provider and were not determined by assay-based typing. A freely available public database, intended as a resource for researchers studying the immune response to SARS-CoV-2, is where the repertoires were released. Nearly every sample came with metadata listing a de-identified subject ID, COVID-19 status, age in years and sex. The dataset comprised deeply sampled blood TCRbeta repertoires from subjects exposed to, actively infected with, or recovered from COVID-19. The samples were drawn from the first 160 participants of the ongoing ImmuneRACE study and from 1,200 or so subjects provided by 6 global collaborators.

Samples from volunteer blood donors who had recovered from COVID-19 were contributed by a second Seattle source. Whole blood was collected in K2EDTA tubes by collaborating institutions according to the institutions' own protocols. For TCRbeta analysis, collaborators shipped samples as frozen whole blood, isolated PBMCs, or DNA extracted from either of those sample types. What the study reported, not specific to this receptor: The quantity of clinical and demographic metadata differed by source and by participant and was supplied without curation.

About this clone: What this receptor recognizes is not known. No much larger clonotype is one base removed from it; base qualities were not supplied.

The immunoSEQ Assay, a bias-controlled multiplex PCR, was used to amplify TCRbeta CDR3 regions from genomic DNA. The paper's data handling went like this. Within the assay, amplification of reference gene primers was used to estimate how many nucleated cells each sample contained. Sequence reads were collapsed and filtered to measure the absolute abundance of every unique TCRbeta CDR3 rearrangement. For each sample, productive Simpson clonality was calculated by taking the square root of Simpson's diversity index across productive rearrangements. TCRdb took this table from immuneACCESS and kept in-frame rearrangements with V and J called. Such tables lack part of the clones; where checked against another copy, unresolved V genes explain under half of the gap, and the rest is unexplained. The D gene and trimming were derived from the DNA, and the V and J assignments and clone size from that table. Present in this sample are around 240,000 clones, 75% to 90% of which were seen just once. The ten largest clones capture about 2.9% of the sample.

The source material was peripheral blood. The TCR comes from a young woman who had recovered from COVID-19.

The CDR3 loop reads CASSQDLEGGGSNQPQHF. DNA sequence: TGTGCCAGCAGCCAAGATCTTGAGGGAGGAGGTAGCAATCAGCCCCAGCATTTT. The rearranged segments are TRBV4-2 and TRBJ1-5; the D gene is not confidently resolved. V loses 0 bases, J loses 0 bases, and the germline ends lie 15 bases apart. Per the germline V gene, LGHNA is the CDR1 and YNFKEQ is the CDR2. Reading from cysteine to phenylalanine, the CDR3 counts 18 amino acids. Only the CDR3 DNA is retained, 54 bases long and in frame from the first base.